This is a list of T cell receptor beta chains from one sample in a study of blood T cell repertoires in COVID-19. Only in-frame clones appear in the TCRdb table, and some are missing; sequencing was by immunoSEQ multiplex PCR. The table records 300,000 to 350,000 clones, around 80% of them present only once. The sample was peripheral blood. The receptors were sampled from a man aged 30 to 45 with active or convalescent COVID-19. Each CDR3 is given with its conserved first and last residue. Each record gives: D gene, clone size, V gene, J gene, CDR3 protein, CDR3 DNA. A D gene is named only where the DNA matches it firmly. Some rows have no size entry. The others give once, few or many, or a class for an expanded clone.

d_call: TRBD1
clone_size: -
v_call: TRBV5-1
j_call: TRBJ2-1
cdr3_aa: CASSLIGTGGEQFF
cdr3_nt: TGCGCCAGCAGCTTGATAGGGACAGGAGGCGAGCAGTTCTTC

d_call: TRBD2
clone_size: -
v_call: TRBV6-4
j_call: TRBJ2-3
cdr3_aa: CASSEGSGGGADTQYF
cdr3_nt: TGTGCCAGCAGTGAGGGAAGCGGGGGGGGAGCAGATACGCAGTATTTT

d_call: TRBD2
clone_size: -
v_call: TRBV19
j_call: TRBJ2-5
cdr3_aa: CASSIRGLAGGVQETQYF
cdr3_nt: TGTGCCAGTAGTATTCGGGGACTAGCGGGGGGGGTACAAGAGACCCAGTACTTC

d_call: -
clone_size: -
v_call: TRBV6-5
j_call: TRBJ2-1
cdr3_aa: CASSYSRAGFSDEQFF
cdr3_nt: TGTGCCAGCAGTTACTCGAGGGCGGGGTTCTCGGATGAGCAGTTCTTC

d_call: TRBD1
clone_size: -
v_call: TRBV10-3
j_call: TRBJ1-6
cdr3_aa: CAIRTTGEDSPLHF
cdr3_nt: TGTGCCATCAGAACCACAGGGGAAGATTCACCCCTCCACTTT

d_call: TRBD1
clone_size: -
v_call: TRBV7-9
j_call: TRBJ2-4
cdr3_aa: CASSARGTGENIQYF
cdr3_nt: TGTGCCAGCAGCGCCCGGGGGACAGGGGAAAACATTCAGTACTTC

d_call: TRBD2
clone_size: -
v_call: TRBV28
j_call: TRBJ2-7
cdr3_aa: CASSLGLAGPYEQYF
cdr3_nt: TGTGCCAGCAGCCTCGGACTAGCGGGACCCTACGAGCAGTACTTC

d_call: -
clone_size: -
v_call: TRBV18
j_call: TRBJ2-2
cdr3_aa: CASSQLTGASNTGELFF
cdr3_nt: TGTGCCAGCTCACAACTTACAGGAGCCTCTAACACCGGGGAGCTGTTTTTT

d_call: TRBD1
clone_size: once
v_call: TRBV28
j_call: TRBJ1-2
cdr3_aa: CASSPTGINYGYTF
cdr3_nt: TGTGCCAGCAGCCCGACAGGGATTAACTATGGCTACACCTTC

d_call: TRBD1
clone_size: few
v_call: TRBV4-2
j_call: TRBJ1-4
cdr3_aa: CASSQPQGAGNEKLFF
cdr3_nt: TGTGCCAGCAGCCAACCTCAGGGGGCCGGGAATGAAAAACTGTTTTTT

d_call: TRBD1
clone_size: -
v_call: TRBV7-2
j_call: TRBJ2-5
cdr3_aa: CASSLRTGGETQYF
cdr3_nt: TGTGCCAGCAGCTTAAGGACAGGGGGGGAGACCCAGTACTTC

d_call: -
clone_size: -
v_call: TRBV12-3/TRBV12-4
j_call: TRBJ1-5
cdr3_aa: CASSLPRNQPQHF
cdr3_nt: TGTGCCAGCAGTTTACCCAGGAATCAGCCCCAGCATTTT

d_call: -
clone_size: -
v_call: TRBV28
j_call: TRBJ2-2
cdr3_aa: CASSYRAGELFF
cdr3_nt: TGTGCCAGCAGTTATAGAGCCGGGGAGCTGTTTTTT

d_call: TRBD2
clone_size: -
v_call: TRBV7-8
j_call: TRBJ2-5
cdr3_aa: CASSRYGGEGETQYF
cdr3_nt: TGTGCCAGCAGCCGCTACGGGGGGGAGGGAGAGACCCAGTACTTC